A selection of T cell receptor beta chains follows, all from one sample in a study of blood T cell repertoires in COVID-19. Clones were sequenced by immunoSEQ multiplex PCR, and TCRdb holds only the in-frame ones, with some missing. The sample holds hundreds of thousands of clones, approximately 89% seen once. Sequenced material: peripheral blood. The origin of the receptors is a woman in her 30s with COVID-19, enrolled during active disease. Both conserved end residues are part of each CDR3. Fields, in order: CDR3 protein, CDR3 DNA, J gene, D gene, V gene, clone size. The D gene is left open where the match is weak. Size is stated for part of the rows, as once, few or many counts, or as a class when the clone is expanded.

CASNTRGGYNEQFF	TGTGCCAGCAACACGCGGGGGGGTTACAATGAGCAGTTCTTC	TRBJ2-1	TRBD2	TRBV28	once
CASSFLPVTDTQYF	TGTGCCAGCAGTTTCCTTCCGGTCACAGATACGCAGTATTTT	TRBJ2-3	-	TRBV27	-
CASSTRQGQGTGELFF	TGTGCCAGCAGTACCCGACAGGGGCAGGGCACCGGGGAGCTGTTTTTT	TRBJ2-2	TRBD1	TRBV28	-
CASSLISGNSGNTIYF	TGTGCCAGCAGCTTAATCTCGGGGAACTCTGGAAACACCATATATTTT	TRBJ1-3	-	TRBV11-2	-
CASHRRGQQEQYF	TGTGCCAGCCATCGAAGAGGGCAGCAGGAGCAGTACTTC	TRBJ2-7	-	TRBV5-4	-
CASSQDPKGATNEKLFF	TGCGCCAGCAGCCAAGATCCCAAGGGGGCAACTAATGAAAAACTGTTTTTT	TRBJ1-4	-	TRBV4-3	few
CASSSRTGGMNTEAFF	TGCGCCAGCAGCTCCAGGACAGGGGGGATGAACACTGAAGCTTTCTTT	TRBJ1-1	TRBD1	TRBV5-1	-
CASSLEGRGDGYTF	TGTGCCAGCAGCTTAGAGGGCAGGGGGGATGGCTACACCTTC	TRBJ1-2	TRBD1	TRBV7-9	few
CASSRRGGLEFF	TGTGCCAGCAGTAGGCGTGGGGGGTTGGAGTTCTTC	TRBJ2-1	-	TRBV6-5	-
CASSLGTGRGYTF	TGTGCCAGCAGTCTTGGGACAGGTCGGGGCTACACCTTC	TRBJ1-2	TRBD1	TRBV12-3/TRBV12-4	-
CSARRTDEQFF	TGCAGTGCTAGGAGGACAGATGAGCAGTTCTTC	TRBJ2-1	-	TRBV20-1	-
CSASRQDNSPLHF	TGCAGTGCTAGTAGGCAGGATAATTCACCCCTCCACTTT	TRBJ1-6	-	TRBV20-1	-
CATSRDGTVNEKLFF	TGTGCCACCAGCAGAGACGGGACAGTTAATGAAAAACTGTTTTTT	TRBJ1-4	TRBD1	TRBV15	-
CASSASDSSSYNSPLHF	TGTGCCAGCAGTGCTTCGGACAGCAGCTCCTATAATTCACCCCTCCACTTT	TRBJ1-6	-	TRBV28	-
CSVEIGRGVTEAFF	TGCAGCGTTGAAATTGGTAGAGGCGTCACTGAAGCTTTCTTT	TRBJ1-1	-	TRBV29-1	-
CASSPSTDTQYF	TGTGCCAGCAGCCCTAGCACAGATACGCAGTATTTT	TRBJ2-3	-	TRBV7-9	-
CASSPGGRRNEQFF	TGTGCCAGCAGTCCGGGGGGCAGAAGAAATGAGCAGTTCTTC	TRBJ2-1	-	TRBV28	-
CASSLAQGYEQYF	TGTGCCAGCAGCTTGGCCCAGGGTTACGAGCAGTACTTC	TRBJ2-7	-	TRBV5-5	once
CASSYSSPGRSYEQYF	TGTGCCAGCAGTTACTCGTCGCCAGGGAGGTCCTACGAGCAGTACTTC	TRBJ2-7	-	TRBV6-5	-
CAWTQGAGQPQHF	TGTGCCTGGACACAGGGGGCCGGCCAGCCCCAGCATTTT	TRBJ1-5	TRBD1	TRBV30	once
CASRDTTSYEQYF	TGTGCCAGCAGGGACACCACCTCCTACGAGCAGTACTTC	TRBJ2-7	-	TRBV21-1	few
CASSHRFEAFF	TGTGCCAGCAGTCACAGGTTTGAAGCTTTCTTT	TRBJ1-1	-	TRBV6-2/TRBV6-3	-
CASKAGVTYNEQFF	TGTGCCAGCAAGGCGGGAGTCACCTACAATGAGCAGTTCTTC	TRBJ2-1	TRBD2	TRBV28	-
CASSSQGLGYTF	TGTGCCAGCAGTTCTCAGGGGTTGGGCTACACCTTC	TRBJ1-2	-	TRBV6-5	-
CASSRTGDKQFF	TGTGCCAGCAGTCGTACAGGAGATAAGCAGTTCTTC	TRBJ2-1	-	TRBV6-5	few
CASREVVGYTF	TGTGCCAGCCGCGAGGTGGTTGGCTACACCTTC	TRBJ1-2	-	TRBV7-9	-
CAWSASGLPFTEAFF	TGTGCCTGGAGTGCCTCGGGACTACCTTTCACTGAAGCTTTCTTT	TRBJ1-1	-	TRBV30	-
CASSLGVRGEKLFF	TGTGCCAGCAGCTTAGGAGTCCGCGGTGAAAAACTGTTTTTT	TRBJ1-4	-	TRBV7-2	-
CASSQDGSDLSGNTIYF	TGCGCCAGCAGCCAAGATGGGAGCGACCTCTCTGGAAACACCATATATTTT	TRBJ1-3	-	TRBV4-3	-
CASSQDAGGRYSPLHF	TGCGCCAGCAGCCAAGATGCCGGGGGGCGTTATTCACCCCTCCACTTT	TRBJ1-6	-	TRBV4-1	-
CASSPGQGAFRNQPQHF	TGTGCCAGCAGCCCGGGACAGGGGGCCTTTAGGAATCAGCCCCAGCATTTT	TRBJ1-5	TRBD1	TRBV5-5	-
CASSDSRGGTDTQYF	TGTGCCAGCAGTGACTCGCGGGGTGGCACAGATACGCAGTATTTT	TRBJ2-3	-	TRBV6-5	few
CASSFRGGAGELFF	TGTGCCAGCAGTTTTCGCGGGGGGGCCGGGGAGCTGTTTTTT	TRBJ2-2	TRBD2	TRBV28	-
CASSPWTGEDTGELFF	TGTGCCAGCAGCCCCTGGACAGGGGAAGACACCGGGGAGCTGTTTTTT	TRBJ2-2	TRBD1	TRBV11-3	-
CASSQGVGYTF	TGTGCCAGCAGCCAGGGGGTCGGCTACACCTTC	TRBJ1-2	TRBD1	TRBV12-3/TRBV12-4	-
CASSALGENTEAFF	TGTGCCAGCAGTGCCCTAGGAGAGAACACTGAAGCTTTCTTT	TRBJ1-1	-	TRBV27	once
CSAGPSGRNNEQFF	TGCAGCGCAGGACCTAGCGGGAGAAATAATGAGCAGTTCTTC	TRBJ2-1	TRBD2	TRBV29-1	few
CSVSDSATNEKLFF	TGCAGCGTTTCCGACAGTGCAACTAATGAAAAACTGTTTTTT	TRBJ1-4	-	TRBV29-1	-
CASSLGALAGDNQETQYF	TGTGCCAGCAGCTTAGGGGCTTTAGCGGGGGACAACCAAGAGACCCAGTACTTC	TRBJ2-5	TRBD2	TRBV7-2	-
CASSLVEGSTDTQYF	TGCGCCAGCAGCTTGGTAGAGGGCAGCACAGATACGCAGTATTTT	TRBJ2-3	-	TRBV5-1	-
CASSQDAGLEETQYF	TGCGCCAGCAGCCAAGATGCGGGGTTGGAAGAGACCCAGTACTTC	TRBJ2-5	-	TRBV4-1	-
CASSPGLGADGDTQYF	TGCGCCAGCAGCCCGGGACTAGGGGCTGACGGAGATACGCAGTATTTT	TRBJ2-3	TRBD2	TRBV5-1	once
CASSFRVGFSGTEAFF	TGTGCCAGCAGCTTCAGGGTAGGGTTTTCGGGCACTGAAGCTTTCTTT	TRBJ1-1	-	TRBV5-6	-
CASSLDRFNYGYTF	TGTGCCAGCAGCTTGGACAGATTTAACTATGGCTACACCTTC	TRBJ1-2	-	TRBV7-2	-
CASIRDNRYEQYF	TGTGCCTCAATCCGGGACAATCGTTACGAGCAGTACTTC	TRBJ2-7	-	TRBV2	few
CASGYGTQNYGYTF	TGTGCTAGTGGTTACGGGACACAGAACTATGGCTACACCTTC	TRBJ1-2	-	TRBV12-5	-
CASSRADTQYF	TGTGCCAGCAGCCGAGCAGATACGCAGTATTTT	TRBJ2-3	-	TRBV3-1/TRBV3-2	-
CASTSGQHNSPLHF	TGTGCCAGCACATCGGGACAGCACAATTCACCCCTCCACTTT	TRBJ1-6	TRBD1	TRBV14	-
CASSIRQASTGANVLTF	TGTGCCAGTAGTATACGACAGGCAAGTACTGGGGCCAACGTCCTGACTTTC	TRBJ2-6	-	TRBV19	many
CSVVVADSGNTIYF	TGCAGCGTTGTGGTGGCGGACTCTGGAAACACCATATATTTT	TRBJ1-3	-	TRBV29-1	-
CASSERVLGTDTQYF	TGTGCCAGCAGTGAACGAGTTTTAGGCACAGATACGCAGTATTTT	TRBJ2-3	-	TRBV2	-
CAALGGKSTDTQYF	TGTGCCGCCTTGGGGGGGAAGAGTACAGATACGCAGTATTTT	TRBJ2-3	TRBD2	TRBV10-3	-
CASSQEEVSGPYQETQYF	TGTGCCAGCAGCCAAGAAGAGGTTAGCGGACCTTACCAAGAGACCCAGTACTTC	TRBJ2-5	-	TRBV3-1/TRBV3-2	-
CASSFYMNTEAFF	TGTGCCAGCAGCTTCTATATGAACACTGAAGCTTTCTTT	TRBJ1-1	-	TRBV2	-
CASSGTRSQETQYF	TGTGCCAGCAGCGGAACTAGAAGCCAAGAGACCCAGTACTTC	TRBJ2-5	-	TRBV5-4	-